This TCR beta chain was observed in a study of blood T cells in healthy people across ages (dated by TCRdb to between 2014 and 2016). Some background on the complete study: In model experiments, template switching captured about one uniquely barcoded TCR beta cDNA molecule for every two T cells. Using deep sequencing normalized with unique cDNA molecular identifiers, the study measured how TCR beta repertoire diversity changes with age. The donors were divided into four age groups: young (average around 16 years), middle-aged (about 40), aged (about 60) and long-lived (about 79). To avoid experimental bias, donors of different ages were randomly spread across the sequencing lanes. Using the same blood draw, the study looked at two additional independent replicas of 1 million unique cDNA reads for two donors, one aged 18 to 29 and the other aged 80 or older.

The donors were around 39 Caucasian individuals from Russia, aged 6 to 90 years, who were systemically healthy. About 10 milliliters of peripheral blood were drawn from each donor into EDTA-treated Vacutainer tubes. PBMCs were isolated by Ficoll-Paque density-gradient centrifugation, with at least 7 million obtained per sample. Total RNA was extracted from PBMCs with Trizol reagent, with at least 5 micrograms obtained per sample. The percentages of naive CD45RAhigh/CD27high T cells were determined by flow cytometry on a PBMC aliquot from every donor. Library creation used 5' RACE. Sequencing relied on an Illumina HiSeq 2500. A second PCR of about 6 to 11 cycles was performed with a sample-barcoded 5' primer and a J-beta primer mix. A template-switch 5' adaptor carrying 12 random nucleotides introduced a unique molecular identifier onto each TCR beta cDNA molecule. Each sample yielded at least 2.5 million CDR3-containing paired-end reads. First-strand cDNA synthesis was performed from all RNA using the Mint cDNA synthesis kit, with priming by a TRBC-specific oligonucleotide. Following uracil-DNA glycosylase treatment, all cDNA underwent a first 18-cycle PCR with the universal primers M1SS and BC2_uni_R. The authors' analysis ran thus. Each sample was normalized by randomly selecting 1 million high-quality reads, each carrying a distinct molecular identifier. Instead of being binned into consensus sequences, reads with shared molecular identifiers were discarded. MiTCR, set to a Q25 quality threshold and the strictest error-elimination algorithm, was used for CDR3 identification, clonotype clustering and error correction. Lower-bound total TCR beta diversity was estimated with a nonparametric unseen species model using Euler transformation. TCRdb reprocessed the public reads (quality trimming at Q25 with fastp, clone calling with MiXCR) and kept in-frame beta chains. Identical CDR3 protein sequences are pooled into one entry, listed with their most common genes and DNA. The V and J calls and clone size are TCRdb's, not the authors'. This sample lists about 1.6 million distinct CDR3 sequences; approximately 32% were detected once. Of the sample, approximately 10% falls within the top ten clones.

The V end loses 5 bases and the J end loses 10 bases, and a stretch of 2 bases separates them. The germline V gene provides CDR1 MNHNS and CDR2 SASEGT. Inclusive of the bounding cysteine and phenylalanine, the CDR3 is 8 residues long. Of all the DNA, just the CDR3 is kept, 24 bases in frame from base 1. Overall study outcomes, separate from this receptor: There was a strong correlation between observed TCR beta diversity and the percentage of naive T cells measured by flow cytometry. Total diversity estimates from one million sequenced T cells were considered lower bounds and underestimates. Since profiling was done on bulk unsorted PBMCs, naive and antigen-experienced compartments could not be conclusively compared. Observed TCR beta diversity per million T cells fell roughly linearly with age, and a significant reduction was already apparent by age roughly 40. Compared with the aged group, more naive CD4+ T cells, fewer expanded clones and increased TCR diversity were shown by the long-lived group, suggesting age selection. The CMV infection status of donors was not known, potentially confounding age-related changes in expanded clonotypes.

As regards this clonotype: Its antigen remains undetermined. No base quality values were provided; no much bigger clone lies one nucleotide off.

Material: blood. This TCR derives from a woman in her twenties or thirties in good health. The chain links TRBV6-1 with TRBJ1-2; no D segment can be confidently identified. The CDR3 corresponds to CASSFYTF. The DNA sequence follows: TGTGCCAGCAGTTTCTACACCTTC.